Listed here are 14 T cell receptor beta chains from one sample, sequenced in a study of beta chain features in type 1 diabetes. General observations from the study: Moderate but significant shortening of TCRB CDR3s was recorded in all four CD4+ subsets from Type 1 diabetes patients.

These TCRs' antigens remain unknown. Every bit of the isolated RNA underwent reverse transcription, so sequencing read expressed TCRB transcripts. Using immunoSEQ multiplex PCR, the repertoire was profiled, and TCRdb retains in-frame clones only, with some absent. The data show about 340,000 clones, approximately 13% seen once. The sample comprised naive CD4+ T cells from blood. The receptors were gathered from a woman between 18 and 29 years old with type 1 diabetes.

This clone came up a few times. The V gene is TRBV10-3, the J gene TRBJ2-7; 8 nucleotides agree with TRBD1. The CDR3 consists of 14 residues. V shed 2 bases and J 7 bases; nucleotides not matched to a gene: 7. Germline assignment: CDR1 ENHRY and CDR2 SYGVKD. CDR3 DNA sequence: TGTGCCATCAGTGAGGGGCAGGGGGCAGGTGAGCAGTACTTC. The encoded protein is CAISEGQGAGEQYF.

The J gene is TRBJ1-1, the V gene TRBV6-6, with 8 nucleotides matching TRBD1. This CDR3 has 14 residues. Trimming removed 10 bases from V and 1 base from J; junction bases left unmatched: 8. The germline gives CDR1 MNHNY, CDR2 SVGAGI (reference sequence). CDR3 protein: CAIFRTGTNTEAFF. The CDR3, as DNA: TGTGCCATCTTCCGGACAGGGACGAACACTGAAGCTTTCTTT.

This clone was counted only a few times. The V and J genes are TRBV30 and TRBJ2-4, with D possibly matching TRBD1 (6 bases). Germline values: CDR1 GTSNPN, CDR2 SVGIG (reference sequence). The ends were cut back, 1 base at V and 0 bases at J, with 22 bases in the middle. This CDR3 contains 19 residues. DNA of the CDR3: TGTGCCTGGAGTGGTTACAGGGCAACTATTCAAATAGCCAAAAACATTCAGTACTTC. It is translated as CAWSGYRATIQIAKNIQYF.

The CDR3 nucleotides are TGTGCCAGCAGAGCGGATGGAGAGACCCAGTACTTC. Translation: CASRADGETQYF. This rearrangement joins TRBV5-4 to TRBJ2-5, with a possible D match to TRBD2 (5 bases). The CDR3 has 12 amino acids. The V gene lost 5 bases and the J gene lost 4 bases, with 9 bases spanning the gap. Per germline, CDR1 SGHNT and CDR2 YYREEE (reference sequence).

The table lists this clone with a few counts. V and J are TRBV28 and TRBJ2-3; 10 bases are shared with TRBD1. The CDR3 length is 16 residues. J lost 4 bases, V lost 6 bases, and 10 bases had no gene match. Germline CDR1 is MDHEN and CDR2 is SYDVKM. The CDR3 loop is CASSLPATGGSDTQYF. The CDR3 DNA is TGTGCCAGCAGCCTCCCCGCGACAGGGGGCTCAGATACGCAGTATTTT.

This clone was seen a few times. The chain is built from TRBV10-3 and TRBJ2-7; no firm D call. CDR1 is ENHRY and CDR2 is SYGVKD in the germline V gene. The CDR3 length is 14 residues. Deletions cut 3 bases from V and 2 bases from J, with 11 bases between. The CDR3 spells CAISDGGSAYEQYV. The DNA for the CDR3 is TGTGCCATCAGTGACGGCGGCAGCGCCTACGAGCAGTACGTC.

The rearrangement links TRBV5-1 to TRBJ1-2, with TRBD1 matching 7 bases. Trimming removed 0 bases from V and 4 bases from J; junction bases left unmatched: 3. CDR1 and CDR2 (germline): SGHRS, YFSETQ. The CDR3 length is 14 residues. The CDR3 DNA reads TGCGCCAGCAGCTTGGAGCCAGGGGGCTATGGCTACACCTTC. Translation gives CASSLEPGGYGYTF. The whole variable domain, remainder taken from reference TRBV5-1 and TRBJ1-2, is KAGVTQTPRYLIKTRGQQVTLSCSPISGHRSVSWYQQTPGQGLQFLFEYFSETQRNKGNFPGRFSGRQFSNSRSEMNVSTLELGDSALYLCASSLEPGGYGYTFGSGTRLTVV.

CDR3 DNA sequence: TGCAGCGTCCAATCCAGGTCGAATGAAAAACTGTTTTTT. Its protein product is CSVQSRSNEKLFF. The chain has TRBV29-1 and TRBJ1-4, with D uncertain. V was pared by 6 bases and J by 5 bases, with 13 bases between. The CDR3 totals 13 residues. Per germline, CDR1 SQVTM and CDR2 ANQGSEA. Full variable domain (missing parts from reference TRBV29-1 and TRBJ1-4): SAVISQKPSRDICQRGTSLTIQCQVDSQVTMMFWYRQQPGQSLTLIATANQGSEATYESGFVIDKFPISRPNLTFSTLTVSNMSPEDSSIYLCSVQSRSNEKLFFGSGTQLSVL.

CDR3 DNA sequence: TGTGCCTGGAGTGTACTTGCCGGGGAAAAACTGTTTTTT. Amino acids: CAWSVLAGEKLFF. This chain links TRBV30 with TRBJ1-4; the D is unclear. The germline gives CDR1 GTSNPN, CDR2 SVGIG (reference sequence). Trimming pared 0 bases from V and 8 bases from J, leaving 10 bases between. The CDR3 contains 13 residues.

This clone turned up a few times. The V call is TRBV5-1, the J call TRBJ2-7, with 9 bases that match TRBD1. This CDR3 has 16 residues. The J segment lost 4 bases and the V segment lost 0 bases, leaving 8 bases of the junction unmatched. Germline V lookup: CDR1 SGHRS, CDR2 YFSETQ. The CDR3 DNA reads TGCGCCAGCAGCTTGGACGCTACGGGACAGGGATACGAGCAGTACTTC. This gives the protein CASSLDATGQGYEQYF.

This clone was detected only a few times. This chain connects TRBV5-1 to TRBJ2-5; the match to TRBD1 covers 11 bases. J was trimmed by 4 bases and V by 3 bases; bases with no gene match: 2. Looked up from germline, CDR1 is SGHRS and CDR2 is YFSETQ. The CDR3 has 14 residues. CDR3 in amino acids: CASSSGQGVETQYF. The CDR3 DNA sequence: TGCGCCAGCAGCTCGGGACAGGGGGTAGAGACCCAGTACTTC.

This chain uses TRBV13 with TRBJ2-3; 12 nucleotides agree with TRBD2. V gave up 8 bases and J gave up 1 base; unmatched junction bases: 13. Germline-derived CDR1 and CDR2 are PRHDT and FYEKMQ (reference sequence). The CDR3 has 18 residues. CDR3 nucleotide sequence: TGTGCCAGCCTACGGCTAGCGGGAGGGAGCGTGGGCACAGATACGCAGTATTTT. Residues: CASLRLAGGSVGTDTQYF.

The chain carries TRBV6-5 and TRBJ2-1, with TRBD2 identical over 11 bases. Germline V gene sequence: CDR1 MNHEY, CDR2 SVGAGI. This CDR3 is 15 amino acids long. The J segment lost 6 bases and the V segment lost 5 bases, leaving 6 bases of the junction unmatched. The CDR3 loop is CASSIAGGGLNEQFF. As DNA, the CDR3 is TGTGCCAGCAGTATAGCGGGGGGGGGACTCAATGAGCAGTTCTTC.

The gene calls are TRBV9 and TRBJ2-3; the match to TRBD2 covers 12 bases. The J segment lost 8 bases and the V segment lost 2 bases, leaving 15 bases of the junction unmatched. The CDR3 contains 18 residues. Germline V gives CDR1 SGDLS, CDR2 YYNGEE. The CDR3 protein is CASSVSPGLAGGPGTQYF. The CDR3 coding sequence is TGTGCCAGCAGCGTCTCCCCCGGGCTAGCGGGAGGGCCGGGTACGCAGTATTTT.